A selection of T cell receptor beta chains follows, all from one sample in a study of blood T cell repertoires in COVID-19. Here immunoSEQ multiplex PCR was the method, and the copy in TCRdb shows in-frame clones only, minus some. The sample yields about 73,000 clones, about 91% seen once. Material for sequencing was peripheral blood. Receptors were obtained from a man aged 80 or over with acute or convalescent COVID-19. Both conserved end residues are part of each CDR3. The D gene is left open where the match is weak. Not all rows give a size; the values are once, few, many and, for expanded clones, a class.

D: -
size: -
J: TRBJ2-5
V: TRBV7-8
CDR3: CASSSELRGRETQYF
DNA: TGTGCCAGCAGCTCAGAGCTACGAGGGCGAGAGACCCAGTACTTC

D: TRBD1
size: -
J: TRBJ2-1
V: TRBV19
CDR3: CASGQEVTYNEQFF
DNA: TGTGCCAGTGGACAGGAGGTCACCTACAATGAGCAGTTCTTC

D: -
size: -
J: TRBJ1-1
V: TRBV7-9
CDR3: CASSLGPQTEAFF
DNA: TGTGCCAGCAGTCTGGGGCCGCAGACTGAAGCTTTCTTT

D: -
size: few
J: TRBJ1-1
V: TRBV28
CDR3: CASSSDRRTEAFF
DNA: TGTGCCAGCAGTTCTGACAGGAGGACTGAAGCTTTCTTT

D: TRBD2
size: once
J: TRBJ2-7
V: TRBV6-2/TRBV6-3
CDR3: CASSFSGPTYEQYF
DNA: TGTGCCAGCAGCTTTAGCGGGCCCACCTACGAGCAGTACTTC

D: TRBD1
size: few
J: TRBJ1-4
V: TRBV29-1
CDR3: CSGAGQGGEKLFF
DNA: TGCAGCGGTGCGGGACAGGGGGGTGAAAAACTGTTTTTT

D: -
size: -
J: TRBJ2-1
V: TRBV6-1
CDR3: CASSERQGRDEQFF
DNA: TGTGCCAGCAGTGAGAGACAGGGGAGGGACGAGCAGTTCTTC

D: TRBD1
size: -
J: TRBJ2-7
V: TRBV6-5
CDR3: CASSSRWDSSYEQYF
DNA: TGTGCCAGCAGTTCCCGCTGGGACAGTTCCTACGAGCAGTACTTC

D: -
size: few
J: TRBJ2-7
V: TRBV5-4
CDR3: CASSLEAAEQYF
DNA: TGTGCCAGCAGCTTGGAAGCCGCCGAGCAGTACTTC

D: -
size: -
J: TRBJ1-1
V: TRBV3-1/TRBV3-2
CDR3: CASSRTMNTEAFF
DNA: TGTGCCAGCAGCCGTACAATGAACACTGAAGCTTTCTTT

D: -
size: -
J: TRBJ2-3
V: TRBV5-8
CDR3: CASSADFTSTDTQYF
DNA: TGTGCCAGCAGCGCCGACTTCACCAGCACAGATACGCAGTATTTT

D: -
size: -
J: TRBJ2-7
V: TRBV3-1/TRBV3-2
CDR3: CASSQDVSGYGQEQYF
DNA: TGTGCCAGCAGCCAAGATGTGAGCGGCTATGGTCAAGAGCAGTACTTC

D: -
size: -
J: TRBJ1-1
V: TRBV12-3/TRBV12-4
CDR3: CASSLTVGEAFF
DNA: TGTGCCAGCAGTTTGACTGTAGGTGAAGCTTTCTTT

D: TRBD2
size: once
J: TRBJ2-3
V: TRBV7-2
CDR3: CASSLSGSLLDTQYF
DNA: TGTGCCAGCAGCTTAAGCGGGAGTCTCTTGGATACGCAGTATTTT

D: TRBD2
size: -
J: TRBJ2-2
V: TRBV7-9
CDR3: CASSLTGGATGELFF
DNA: TGTGCCAGCAGCTTAACGGGAGGGGCCACCGGGGAGCTGTTTTTT

D: -
size: -
J: TRBJ1-2
V: TRBV15
CDR3: CATSRDRGGVSGYTF
DNA: TGTGCCACCAGCAGAGATCGGGGTGGGGTGAGTGGCTACACCTTC

D: TRBD1
size: -
J: TRBJ2-7
V: TRBV5-1
CDR3: CASSLLSGGNEQYF
DNA: TGCGCCAGCAGCTTGCTTTCAGGGGGCAACGAGCAGTACTTC

D: -
size: -
J: TRBJ1-1
V: TRBV3-1/TRBV3-2
CDR3: CASSLIRGGAMNTEAFF
DNA: TGTGCCAGCAGCCTGATAAGGGGGGGCGCGATGAACACTGAAGCTTTCTTT

D: TRBD1
size: -
J: TRBJ1-4
V: TRBV6-5
CDR3: CASSDRGGEKLFF
DNA: TGTGCCAGCAGCGACAGGGGGGGAGAAAAACTGTTTTTT

D: -
size: -
J: TRBJ1-2
V: TRBV6-2/TRBV6-3
CDR3: CASSSDTYGYTF
DNA: TGTGCCAGCAGTTCCGACACTTATGGCTACACCTTC

D: TRBD1
size: -
J: TRBJ1-1
V: TRBV28
CDR3: CASSQHGDRGLTEAFF
DNA: TGTGCCAGCAGTCAACACGGCGACAGGGGGCTTACTGAAGCTTTCTTT

D: TRBD1
size: -
J: TRBJ1-6
V: TRBV5-1
CDR3: CASRQMDRGISPLHF
DNA: TGCGCCAGCAGGCAGATGGACAGGGGAATTTCACCCCTCCACTTT

D: -
size: -
J: TRBJ1-2
V: TRBV18
CDR3: CASSPVSVGSDYTF
DNA: TGTGCCAGCTCACCAGTTTCGGTGGGCTCCGACTACACCTTC

D: -
size: -
J: TRBJ2-5
V: TRBV19
CDR3: CASADLNRAETQYF
DNA: TGTGCCAGCGCCGACCTCAACAGGGCAGAGACCCAGTACTTC

D: TRBD1
size: -
J: TRBJ2-1
V: TRBV24-1
CDR3: CATSDQGAAGGNEQFF
DNA: TGTGCCACCAGTGACCAGGGGGCAGCCGGTGGGAATGAGCAGTTCTTC

D: -
size: -
J: TRBJ1-1
V: TRBV3-1/TRBV3-2
CDR3: CASSQDRPGMNTEAFF
DNA: TGTGCCAGCAGCCAAGATCGACCGGGGATGAACACTGAAGCTTTCTTT